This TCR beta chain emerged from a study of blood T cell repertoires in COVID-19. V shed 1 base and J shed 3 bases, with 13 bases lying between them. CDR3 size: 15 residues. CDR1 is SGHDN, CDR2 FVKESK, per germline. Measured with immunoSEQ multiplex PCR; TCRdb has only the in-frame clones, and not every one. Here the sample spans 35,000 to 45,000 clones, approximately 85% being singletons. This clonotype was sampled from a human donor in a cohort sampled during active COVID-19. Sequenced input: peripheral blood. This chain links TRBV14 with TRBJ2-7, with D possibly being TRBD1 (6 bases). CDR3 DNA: TGTGCCAGCAGCCAAGGCCAGGGGCGCTACTACGAGCAGTACTTC. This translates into CASSQGQGRYYEQYF. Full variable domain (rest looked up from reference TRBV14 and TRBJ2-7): EAGVTQFPSHSVIEKGQTVTLRCDPISGHDNLYWYRRVMGKEIKFLLHFVKESKQDESGMPNNRFLAERTGGTYSTLKVQPAELEDSGVYFCASSQGQGRYYEQYFGPGTRLTVT.